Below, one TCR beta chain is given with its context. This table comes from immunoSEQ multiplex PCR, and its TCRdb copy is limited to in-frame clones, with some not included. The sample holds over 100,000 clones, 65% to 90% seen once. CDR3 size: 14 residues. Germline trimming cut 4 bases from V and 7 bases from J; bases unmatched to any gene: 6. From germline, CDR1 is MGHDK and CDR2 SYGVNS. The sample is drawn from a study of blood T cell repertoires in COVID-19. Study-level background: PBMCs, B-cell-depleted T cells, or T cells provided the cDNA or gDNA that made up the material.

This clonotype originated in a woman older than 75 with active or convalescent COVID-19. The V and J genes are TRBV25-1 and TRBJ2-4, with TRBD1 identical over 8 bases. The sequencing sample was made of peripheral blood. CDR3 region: CASSVSGGGNIQYF. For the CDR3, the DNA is TGTGCCAGCAGTGTATCAGGGGGCGGGAACATTCAGTACTTC.